What follows are 23 T cell receptor beta chains derived from one specimen sequenced in a study of T cells in Graves' hyperthyroidism and ophthalmopathy. Amplified TCR beta CDR3 regions came from RNA transcripts. Initially, a first-round RT-PCR of the TCR CDR3 employed the HTBI primer set. TCRdb processed the multiplex PCR reads anew with MiXCR; each CDR3 protein has one entry. This table has 240,000 or so distinct CDR3 sequences, approximately 16% appearing once. The sample taken for sequencing was blood. Receptors were obtained from a woman between 18 and 30 years old with Graves' ophthalmopathy.

This clonotype was detected a few times. V gene TRBV7-8 combines with J gene TRBJ1-3; a weak D match, TRBD1 (5 bases). The CDR3 covers 16 residues. The V end lost 5 bases, the J end lost 4 bases, and 18 bases lay between the germline ends. Germline assignment: CDR1 SGHVS and CDR2 FQNEAQ. The CDR3 region has the DNA TGTGCCAGCAGCCCCGCGCAGGGAACGAGGGGAAACACCATATATTTT. Translated: CASSPAQGTRGNTIYF.

The V and J genes are TRBV30 and TRBJ1-6; 8 positions match TRBD1. Trimming removed 1 base from V and 8 bases from J; junction bases left unmatched: 4. The V gene's germline CDR1 is GTSNPN and CDR2 SVGIG (reference sequence). The CDR3 is 14 residues long. CDR3 sequence: CAWSAGTGDSPLHF. The CDR3, as DNA: TGTGCCTGGAGTGCCGGGACAGGCGATTCACCCCTCCACTTT.

This clonotype showed up many times. The chain combines TRBV2 with TRBJ2-3; possibly TRBD2 for D (5 bases). The germline V and J ends were trimmed by 7 bases and 5 bases, with 7 bases remaining between them. This CDR3 is built from 11 residues. Germline V lookup: CDR1 SNHLY, CDR2 FYNNEI. The CDR3 sequence: CASILEDTQYF. CDR3 sequence (DNA): TGTGCCAGCATACTAGAAGATACGCAGTATTTT. Together with reference TRBV2 and TRBJ2-3, the CDR3 gives the full variable domain: EPEVTQTPSHQVTQMGQEVILRCVPISNHLYFYWYRQILGQKVEFLVSFYNNEISEKSEIFDDQFSVERPDGSNFTLKIRSTKLEDSAMYFCASILEDTQYFGPGTRLTVL.

Many counts were recorded for this clonotype. V gene TRBV9 combines with J gene TRBJ2-5, with a tentative D call TRBD2 (6 bases). CDR3 length: 16 residues. In germline, CDR1 is SGDLS, CDR2 YYNGEE. V was shortened by 3 bases and J by 1 base, with 16 bases between the two germline ends. CDR3 protein: CASSASRVAAQETQYF. The CDR3 DNA reads as TGTGCCAGCAGCGCCTCCCGTGTAGCGGCCCAAGAGACCCAGTACTTC.

This clonotype was seen ten or more times. The chain joins TRBV12-3 or TRBV12-4 to TRBJ1-5; D not certain. V was clipped by 1 base and J by 7 bases, with 14 bases between them. The CDR3 totals 15 residues. The CDR3 sequence is CASSLVGGPGQPQHF. In nucleotides, the CDR3 is TGTGCCAGCAGTTTAGTCGGCGGTCCCGGCCAGCCCCAGCATTTT.

This clonotype showed up many times. The chain joins TRBV29-1 to TRBJ2-7; D is uncertain. With 2 bases removed from V and 6 bases from J, the gap between germline ends came to 14 bases. Germline CDR1 is SQVTM and CDR2 is ANQGSEA. The CDR3 extends over 13 amino acids. CDR3: CSVERVDLPEQYF. The CDR3, as DNA: TGCAGCGTTGAAAGGGTGGACCTGCCCGAGCAGTACTTC.

This clonotype was picked up many times. The chain recombines TRBV5-6 with TRBJ1-5; TRBD1 is a possible D gene (6 bases). Germline values: CDR1 SGHDT, CDR2 YYEEEE. V was clipped by 2 bases and J by 3 bases, with 12 bases between them. The CDR3 runs 15 residues. Written as DNA, the CDR3 is TGTGCCAGCAGCTTAGAAGGGACACACAATCAGCCCCAGCATTTT. Amino acid sequence: CASSLEGTHNQPQHF.

V and J are TRBV6-2 or TRBV6-3 and TRBJ2-7; 12 nucleotides line up with TRBD2. V was clipped by 0 bases and J by 1 base; unmatched bases: 4. From germline, CDR1 is MNHEY and CDR2 SVGEGT. This CDR3 spans 17 amino acids. CDR3 sequence reads: CASSYSGLAGGSYEQYF. The DNA for the CDR3 is TGTGCCAGCAGTTACTCTGGCCTAGCGGGGGGGTCCTACGAGCAGTACTTC.

This clonotype was seen more than once but under ten times. The chain uses TRBV10-2 and TRBJ2-7, with D unclear. V gave up 8 bases and J gave up 4 bases, with 9 bases separating them. CDR1 is WSHSY, CDR2 SAAADI, per germline. CDR3 length: 11 residues. The CDR3 here is CASGWEYEQYF. DNA for the CDR3: TGCGCCAGCGGCTGGGAATACGAGCAGTACTTC.

Details on this clonotype: A read error may be the cause here, since a much bigger clone is one base away. The chain recombines TRBV9 with TRBJ2-3; D is perhaps TRBD1 (6 bases). Germline V gives CDR1 SGDLS, CDR2 YYNGEE. The CDR3 totals 16 residues. Trimming shortened V by 0 bases and J by 10 bases, and 21 bases separated the two germline ends. The CDR3: CASSVGDMEVPQAQYF. DNA for the CDR3: TGTGCCAGCAGCGTAGGGGACATGGAAGTGCCCCAGGCGCAGTATTTT.

This clonotype was detected ten times or more. This chain connects TRBV7-9 to TRBJ1-1; tentative D call: TRBD1 (6 bases). This CDR3 is 15 amino acids long. CDR1 SEHNR and CDR2 FQNEAQ come from the germline V gene (reference sequence). V lost 2 bases and J lost 8, with 18 bases in between. As DNA, the CDR3 is TGTGCCAGCAGCTTATGGAAGCCCTCGGGGGGCGAAGCTTTCTTT. Amino acid sequence: CASSLWKPSGGEAFF. Supplemented by reference TRBV7-9 and TRBJ1-1, the full variable domain reads DTGVSQNPRHKITKRGQNVTFRCDPISEHNRLYWYRQTLGQGPEFLTYFQNEAQLEKSRLLSDRFSAERPKGSFSTLEIQRTEQGDSAMYLCASSLWKPSGGEAFFGQGTRLTVV.

This clonotype was detected many times. The chain employs TRBV18 and TRBJ1-1, with 7 bases aligning to TRBD1. The CDR3 is made up of 15 amino acids. Germline lookup yields CDR1 KGHSH and CDR2 LQKENI. Trimming cost V 3 bases and J 2 bases; bases outside gene matches: 6. CDR3 region: CASSPTGQLNTEAFF. The CDR3 DNA follows: TGTGCCAGCTCACCCACGGGACAGCTAAACACTGAAGCTTTCTTT.

Ten or more counts support this clonotype. The rearrangement joins TRBV7-9 to TRBJ2-1; a possible D gene is TRBD1 (5 bases). In germline, CDR1 is SEHNR, CDR2 FQNEAQ (reference sequence). The CDR3 runs 13 residues. V dropped 1 base and J dropped 5 bases, with 6 bases sitting between them. CDR3 bases: TGTGCCAGCAGCTTAGACAGGAACAATGAGCAGTTCTTC. Protein: CASSLDRNNEQFF.

This clonotype was observed a handful of times. The genes are TRBV5-1 and TRBJ2-3; maybe TRBD1 (5 bases). The CDR3 consists of 13 residues. Germline-derived CDR1 and CDR2 are SGHRS and YFSETQ. Trimming shortened V by 0 bases and J by 6 bases, and 8 bases separated the two germline ends. The CDR3 DNA reads TGCGCCAGCAGCTTGGCGGCAGGGGATACGCAGTATTTT. It encodes CASSLAAGDTQYF. Based on the CDR3 plus reference TRBV5-1 and TRBJ2-3, the full variable domain is KAGVTQTPRYLIKTRGQQVTLSCSPISGHRSVSWYQQTPGQGLQFLFEYFSETQRNKGNFPGRFSGRQFSNSRSEMNVSTLELGDSALYLCASSLAAGDTQYFGPGTRLTVL.

This clonotype has a count of ten or more. The CDR3 spells CASSQPLYNEQFF. CDR3 coding DNA: TGTGCCAGCAGCCAGCCGCTCTACAATGAGCAGTTCTTC. The V and J genes are TRBV11-1 and TRBJ2-1; no definite D call. CDR3 length: 13 residues. CDR1 and CDR2 from the germline V gene are SGHAT and FQDESV (reference sequence). The V and J ends lost 5 bases and 3 bases respectively, with 8 bases between them.

V usage is TRBV4-1 and J usage is TRBJ2-5; TRBD2 matches 12 bases. V dropped 4 bases and J dropped 9; count of bases not matched to a gene: 12. The germline V gene has CDR1 MGHRA and CDR2 YSYEKL. There are 16 residues in the CDR3. The CDR3 loop reads CASSRLLAGGPEAQYF. CDR3 in DNA: TGCGCCAGCAGCCGCCTACTAGCGGGGGGCCCCGAGGCCCAGTACTTC.

Ten or more counts support this clonotype. The chain couples TRBV3-1 to TRBJ2-5, with a possible D match to TRBD2 (5 bases). The CDR3 runs 14 residues. Germline loops: CDR1 LGHDT, CDR2 YNNKEL (reference sequence). The germline V and J ends were trimmed by 3 bases and 3 bases, with 11 bases remaining between them. CDR3 nucleotides: TGTGCCAGCAGCCAGCGATCGGGGAAAGAGACCCAGTACTTC. Encoded protein: CASSQRSGKETQYF.

This clonotype was recorded many times. This rearrangement joins TRBV3-1 to TRBJ2-1; D unclear. The germline gives CDR1 LGHDT, CDR2 YNNKEL (reference sequence). The germline V and J ends were trimmed by 1 base and 14 bases, with 9 bases remaining between them. This CDR3 comprises 11 residues. CDR3 residues: CASSQGSVEFF. The CDR3 nucleotides are TGTGCCAGCAGCCAAGGTAGTGTTGAGTTCTTC.

This clonotype was observed at least ten times. A much larger clone sits a single nucleotide away, making a read error possible. The gene calls are TRBV11-2 and TRBJ1-4; D remains unclear. This CDR3 is 13 amino acids long. The germline V gene encodes CDR1 SGHAT and CDR2 FQNNGV. V lost 4 bases and J lost 0, with 3 bases in between. In nucleotides, the CDR3 is TGTGCCAGCAGCTCCTCAACTAATGAAAAACTGTTTTTT. This encodes CASSSSTNEKLFF. Full variable domain (outside the CDR3, taken from reference TRBV11-2 and TRBJ1-4): EAGVAQSPRYKIIEKRQSVAFWCNPISGHATLYWYQQILGQGPKLLIQFQNNGVVDDSQLPKDRFSAERLKGVDSTLKIQPAKLEDSAVYLCASSSSTNEKLFFGSGTQLSVL.

This clonotype was seen many times. This sequence joins TRBV10-3 and TRBJ1-2; D unresolved. Germline V gives CDR1 ENHRY, CDR2 SYGVKD. V lost 3 bases to trimming and J lost 0 bases, with 11 bases between them. The CDR3 loop spans 15 amino acids. CDR3 region: CAISDIQITNYGYTF. CDR3 sequence (DNA): TGTGCCATCAGTGATATACAGATCACTAACTATGGCTACACCTTC.

The V call is TRBV20-1, the J call TRBJ2-7, with 7 bases lining up with TRBD1. The length of the CDR3 is 14 residues. V trimming: 3 bases; J trimming: 1 base; junction bases outside the gene matches: 6. The germline CDR1 and CDR2 sequences are DFQATT and SNEGSKA (reference sequence). The CDR3 is CSASGDSNSYEQYF. CDR3 nucleotide sequence: TGCAGTGCTAGCGGGGACAGTAATTCCTACGAGCAGTACTTC.

This clonotype is a singleton in its sample. Just one base apart from a much larger clone, this may be a read error. The chain has TRBV29-1 and TRBJ2-7, with 14 nucleotides matching TRBD2. The better agreement between TRBJ2-1 and the DNA end casts doubt on the J call. Per germline, CDR1 SQVTM and CDR2 ANQGSEA. The CDR3 spans 17 residues. CDR3 residues: CSVCLIGTSGSHNEQFF. The CDR3 region has the DNA TGCAGCGTCTGTTTGATCGGGACTAGCGGGAGCCACAATGAGCAGTTCTTC.

This clonotype was seen many times. The chain couples TRBV4-2 to TRBJ1-4; D gene unclear. Germline V gene lookup returns CDR1 LGHNA and CDR2 YNFKEQ. The ends were cut back, 6 bases at V and 8 bases at J, with 16 bases in the middle. This CDR3 is built from 14 residues. The CDR3 loop is CASSQQRGGEKLFF. The DNA of the CDR3 is TGTGCCAGCAGTCAACAACGTGGTGGCGAAAAACTGTTTTTT.